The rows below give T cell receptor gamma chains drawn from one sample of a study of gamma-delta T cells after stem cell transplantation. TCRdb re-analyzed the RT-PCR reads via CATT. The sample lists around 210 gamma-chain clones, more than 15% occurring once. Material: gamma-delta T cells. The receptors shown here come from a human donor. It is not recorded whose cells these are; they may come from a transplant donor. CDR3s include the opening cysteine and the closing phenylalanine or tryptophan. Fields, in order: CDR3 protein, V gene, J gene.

CDR3 protein: CALWEALQELGKKIKVF
V gene: TRGV9
J gene: TRGJP

CDR3 protein: CALWEVNRELGKKIKVF
V gene: TRGV9
J gene: TRGJP

CDR3 protein: CATWDISYKKLF
V gene: TRGV3
J gene: TRGJ1/TRGJ2

CDR3 protein: CALWEVLGELGKKIKVF
V gene: TRGV9
J gene: TRGJP